A selection of T cell receptor beta chains follows, all from one sample in a study of cytomegalovirus exposure and HLA in healthy donors. Data came from immunoSEQ multiplex PCR; TCRdb stores just in-frame clones and leaves some out. The data hold some 90,000 clones, with less than 70% observed a single time. The sequenced sample was PBMCs. These receptors all come from a man between 50 and 59 years old in good health and CMV-seronegative. Both conserved end residues are part of each CDR3. D genes are given only for firm matches. Not all rows give a size; the values are once, few, many and, for expanded clones, a class.

J,D,size,V,CDR3,DNA
TRBJ2-1,TRBD2,once,TRBV19,CASSISAGSYNEQFF,TGTGCCAGTAGTATTTCAGCGGGATCCTACAATGAGCAGTTCTTC
TRBJ2-3,TRBD1,.,TRBV14,CASSRDRVSDTQYF,TGTGCCAGCAGCCGGGACAGGGTTTCTGATACGCAGTATTTT
TRBJ1-2,.,.,TRBV29-1,CSVGGMRLGRDGYTF,TGCAGCGTTGGAGGGATGCGGCTAGGCCGCGATGGCTACACCTTC
TRBJ1-5,.,once,TRBV2,CASSEVSSNQPQHF,TGTGCCAGCAGTGAAGTCTCTAGCAATCAGCCCCAGCATTTT
TRBJ2-7,TRBD1,.,TRBV5-6,CASTRQGGYEQYF,TGTGCCAGCACCAGACAGGGCGGCTACGAGCAGTACTTC
TRBJ1-4,TRBD1,.,TRBV4-2,CASSQEGTGTRAGPEKLFF,TGTGCCAGCAGCCAAGAAGGGACAGGGACTCGGGCGGGCCCTGAAAAACTGTTTTTT
TRBJ1-1,.,.,TRBV11-3,CASSGREDKTEAFF,TGTGCCAGCAGCGGCCGGGAGGACAAGACTGAAGCTTTCTTT
TRBJ1-1,TRBD1,.,TRBV19,CASSIRQGTEAFF,TGTGCCAGTAGTATCAGACAGGGGACTGAAGCTTTCTTT
TRBJ1-2,.,.,TRBV4-3,CASSQDVELLAGSYTF,TGCGCCAGCAGCCAAGATGTGGAACTCCTCGCGGGGAGCTACACCTTC
TRBJ1-2,TRBD1,.,TRBV5-4,CASSLPRTGGGYTF,TGTGCCAGCAGCTTGCCCCGGACAGGAGGTGGCTACACCTTC